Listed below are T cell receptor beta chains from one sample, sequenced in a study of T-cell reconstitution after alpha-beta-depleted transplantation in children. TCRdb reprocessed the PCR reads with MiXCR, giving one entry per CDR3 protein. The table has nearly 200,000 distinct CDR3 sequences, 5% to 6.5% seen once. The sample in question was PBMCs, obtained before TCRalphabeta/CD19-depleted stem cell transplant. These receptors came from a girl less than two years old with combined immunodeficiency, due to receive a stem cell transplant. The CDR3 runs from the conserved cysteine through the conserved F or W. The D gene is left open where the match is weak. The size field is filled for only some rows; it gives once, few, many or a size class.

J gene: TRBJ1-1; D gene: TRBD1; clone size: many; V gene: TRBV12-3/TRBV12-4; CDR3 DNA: TGTGCCAGCAGTTCGGGTGGACAGGGGTATTTGAGCACTGAAGCTTTCTTT; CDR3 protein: CASSSGGQGYLSTEAFF
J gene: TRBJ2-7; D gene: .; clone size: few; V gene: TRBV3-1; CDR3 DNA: TGTGCCAGCAGCTACCGTGAGCGCCACGAGCAGTACTTC; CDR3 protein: CASSYRERHEQYF
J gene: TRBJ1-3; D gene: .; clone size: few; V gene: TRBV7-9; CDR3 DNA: TGTGCCAGCAGCCCCTCCGGGAGGGGTGGAAACACCATATATTTT; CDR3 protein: CASSPSGRGGNTIYF
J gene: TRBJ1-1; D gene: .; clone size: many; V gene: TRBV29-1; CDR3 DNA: TGCAGCGTTGAAGAACTGCATGGGGCGCAAGACACTGAAGCTTTCTTT; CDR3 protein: CSVEELHGAQDTEAFF
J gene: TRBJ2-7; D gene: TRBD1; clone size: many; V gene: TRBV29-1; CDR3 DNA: TGCAGCGTCTGGGACAGCCACGAGCAGTACTTC; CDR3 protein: CSVWDSHEQYF
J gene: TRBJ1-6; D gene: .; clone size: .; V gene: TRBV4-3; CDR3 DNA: TGCGCCAGCAGCCAAGACTTGGGGGCATTAGGTTCACCCCTCCACTTT; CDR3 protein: CASSQDLGALGSPLHF
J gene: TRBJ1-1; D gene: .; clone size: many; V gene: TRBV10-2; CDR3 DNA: TGCGCCAGTGTTGAGGGCACTGAAGCTTTCTTT; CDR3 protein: CASVEGTEAFF
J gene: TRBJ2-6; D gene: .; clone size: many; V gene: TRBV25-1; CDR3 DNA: TGTGCCAGCAGTGAAGGAGGCAGCTCTGGGGCCAACGTCCTGACTTTC; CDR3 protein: CASSEGGSSGANVLTF
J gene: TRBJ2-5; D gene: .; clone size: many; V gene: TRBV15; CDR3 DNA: TGTGCCACCAGCAGAGTAGGTTGGGAGACCCAGTACTTC; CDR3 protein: CATSRVGWETQYF
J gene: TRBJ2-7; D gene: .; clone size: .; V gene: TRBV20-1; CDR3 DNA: TGCAGTGCCATCGACAGCTACGAGCAGTACTTC; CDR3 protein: CSAIDSYEQYF
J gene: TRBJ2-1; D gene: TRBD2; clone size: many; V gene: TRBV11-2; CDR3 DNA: TGTGCCAGCAGCTCACCTATTAGCGGGAGGGCTCCCTACAATGAGCAGTTCTTC; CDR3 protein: CASSSPISGRAPYNEQFF
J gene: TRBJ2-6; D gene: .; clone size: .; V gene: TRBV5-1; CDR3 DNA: TGCGCCAGCAGCTTTGCATTAGGGGTAGGGGCCAACGTCCTGACTTTC; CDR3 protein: CASSFALGVGANVLTF